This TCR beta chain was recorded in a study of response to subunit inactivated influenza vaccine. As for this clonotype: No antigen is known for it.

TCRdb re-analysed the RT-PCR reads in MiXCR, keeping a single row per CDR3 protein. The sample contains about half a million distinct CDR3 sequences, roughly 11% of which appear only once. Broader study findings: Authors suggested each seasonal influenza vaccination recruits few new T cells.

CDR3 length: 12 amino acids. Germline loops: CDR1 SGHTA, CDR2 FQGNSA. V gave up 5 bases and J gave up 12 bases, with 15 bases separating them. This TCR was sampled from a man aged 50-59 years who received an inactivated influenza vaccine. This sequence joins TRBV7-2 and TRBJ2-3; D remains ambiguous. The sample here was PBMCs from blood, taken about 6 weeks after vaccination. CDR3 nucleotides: TGTGCCAGCAGCAAGGGCCCTTCAGACCAGTATTTT. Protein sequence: CASSKGPSDQYF. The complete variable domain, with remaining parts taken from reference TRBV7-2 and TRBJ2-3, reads GAGVSQSPSNKVTEKGKDVELRCDPISGHTALYWYRQSLGQGLEFLIYFQGNSAPDKSGLPSDRFSAERTGGSVSTLTIQRTQQEDSAVYLCASSKGPSDQYFGPGTRLTVL.